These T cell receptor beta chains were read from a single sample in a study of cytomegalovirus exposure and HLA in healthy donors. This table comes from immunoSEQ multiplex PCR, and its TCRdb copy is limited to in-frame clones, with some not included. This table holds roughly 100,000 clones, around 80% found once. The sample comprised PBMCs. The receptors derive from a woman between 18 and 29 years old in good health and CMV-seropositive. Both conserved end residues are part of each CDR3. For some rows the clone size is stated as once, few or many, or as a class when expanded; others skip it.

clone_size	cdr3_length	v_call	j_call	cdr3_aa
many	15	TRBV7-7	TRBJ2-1	CASSLGSGGYNEQFF
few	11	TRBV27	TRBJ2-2	CASSNTGELFF
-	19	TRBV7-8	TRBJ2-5	CASSSVVIWRGRYKRGQYF
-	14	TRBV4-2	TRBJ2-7	CASSQAGGGYEQYF
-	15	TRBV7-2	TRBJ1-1	CASSLVSSMNTEAFF
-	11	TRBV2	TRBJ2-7	CASSEPSEQYF
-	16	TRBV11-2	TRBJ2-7	CASSLAGTGDSYEQYF
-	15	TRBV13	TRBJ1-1	CASNAGTGENTEAFF
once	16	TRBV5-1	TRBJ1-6	CASSPSPDGTGSPLHF
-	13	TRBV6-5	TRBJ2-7	CASSYVRGYEQYF
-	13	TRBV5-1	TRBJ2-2	CASWERKTGELFF
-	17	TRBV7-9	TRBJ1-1	CASSPLFRDRENTEAFF
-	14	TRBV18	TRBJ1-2	CASSPGTGAYGYTF
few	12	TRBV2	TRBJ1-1	CASSYRNTEAFF
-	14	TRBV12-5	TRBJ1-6	CASGLGQGNSPLHF
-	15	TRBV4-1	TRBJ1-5	CASSNTMNSNQPQHF
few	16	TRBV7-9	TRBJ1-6	CASSLVPTGANSPLHF
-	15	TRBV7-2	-	CASTTSEGGPYEQYF
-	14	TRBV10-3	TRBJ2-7	CAIRRTGGGLGQYF
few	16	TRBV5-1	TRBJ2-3	CASSPIAGAGTDTQYF
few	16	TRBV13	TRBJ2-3	CASSFVRQGSTDTQYF
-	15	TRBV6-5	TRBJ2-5	CASSRDRGPSETQYF